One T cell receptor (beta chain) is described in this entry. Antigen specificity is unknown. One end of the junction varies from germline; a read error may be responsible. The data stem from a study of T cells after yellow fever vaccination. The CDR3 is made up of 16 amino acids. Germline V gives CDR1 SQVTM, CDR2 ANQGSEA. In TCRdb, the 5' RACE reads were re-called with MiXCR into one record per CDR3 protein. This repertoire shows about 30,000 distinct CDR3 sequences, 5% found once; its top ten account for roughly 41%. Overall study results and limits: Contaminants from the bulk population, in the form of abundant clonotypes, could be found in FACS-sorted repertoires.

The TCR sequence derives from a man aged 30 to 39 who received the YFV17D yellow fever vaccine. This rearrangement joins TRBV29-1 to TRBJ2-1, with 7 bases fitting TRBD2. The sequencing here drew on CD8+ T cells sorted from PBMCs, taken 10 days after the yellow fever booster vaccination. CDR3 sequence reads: CSVDQKAGRSFNEQFF. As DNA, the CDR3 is TGCAGCGTTGACCAAAAAGCGGGAAGGTCCTTCAATGAGCAGTTCTTC.